The 13 T cell receptor beta chains reported below all come from one sample, sequenced in a study of cytomegalovirus exposure and HLA in healthy donors. The PCR made use of 60 Vbeta and 13 Jbeta primers. Clones were read by immunoSEQ multiplex PCR, and TCRdb kept only the in-frame ones, dropping some. The sample carries 150,000 to 200,000 clones, over 60% recorded once. The material sequenced was PBMCs. These receptors originate from a woman between 40 and 55 years old in good health and CMV-seronegative.

The J gene is TRBJ2-5, the V gene TRBV6-1, with D perhaps matching TRBD2 (5 bases). The DNA end favors TRBJ2-7, so the J call may be wrong. Looked up from germline, CDR1 is MNHNS and CDR2 is SASEGT. The CDR3 runs to 14 residues. The CDR3 DNA reads TGTGCCAGCAGTGAAGGGAGAGCGGCCTACGAGCAGTACTTC. Protein product: CASSEGRAAYEQYF.

This sequence joins TRBV19 and TRBJ2-7, with a weak D call TRBD2 (6 bases). This CDR3 contains 14 residues. Germline V gene data show CDR1 as LNHDA and CDR2 as SQIVND (reference sequence). The V end was cut by 4 bases, the J end by 1 base, with 11 bases between. CDR3 DNA sequence: TGTGCCAGTAGTAGGGAGGAGGGATCCTACGAGCAGTACTTC. The encoded protein is CASSREEGSYEQYF.

This chain connects TRBV7-9 to TRBJ2-1, with 7 bases lining up with TRBD2. The germline CDR1 and CDR2 sequences are SEHNR and FQNEAQ (reference sequence). This CDR3 region has 14 residues. The junction had 5 bases not matched to a gene; V was cut back by 2 bases and J by 7 bases. The CDR3 is CASSLLAGVNEQFF. The CDR3 DNA reads as TGTGCCAGCAGCTTACTGGCGGGAGTGAATGAGCAGTTCTTC.

The chain carries TRBV5-4 and TRBJ2-1; D possibly corresponds to TRBD1 (6 bases). This CDR3 region has 15 residues. The germline V gene has CDR1 SGHNT and CDR2 YYREEE (reference sequence). V was clipped by 1 base and J by 5 bases, with 13 bases between them. This chain's CDR3 is CASSLKQGGDNEQFF. In nucleotides, the CDR3 is TGTGCCAGCAGCTTGAAACAGGGTGGGGACAATGAGCAGTTCTTC.

The chain links TRBV19 to TRBJ2-5, with TRBD1 matching 7 bases. With V trimmed by 4 bases and J by 1 base, 6 bases remained unmatched. The CDR3 totals 15 residues. The germline V gene encodes CDR1 LNHDA and CDR2 SQIVND (reference sequence). The CDR3 region is CASSTRDSPQETQYF. DNA of the CDR3: TGTGCCAGTAGTACCCGGGACAGTCCCCAAGAGACCCAGTACTTC.

This clone was seen only once. The chain combines TRBV28 with TRBJ2-3; the D gene is possibly TRBD1 (6 bases). CDR1 is MDHEN and CDR2 is SYDVKM in the germline V gene. V was cut by 2 bases and J by 4 bases, with 16 bases left in between. The CDR3 extends over 16 amino acids. CDR3 residues: CASSLSRGHWADTQYF. In DNA, the CDR3 is TGTGCCAGCAGTTTAAGTCGGGGACACTGGGCAGATACGCAGTATTTT. The full variable domain, completed using reference TRBV28 and TRBJ2-3, is DVKVTQSSRYLVKRTGEKVFLECVQDMDHENMFWYRQDPGLGLRLIYFSYDVKMKEKGDIPEGYSVSREKKERFSLILESASTNQTSMYLCASSLSRGHWADTQYFGPGTRLTVL.

This clone was detected a few times. V usage is TRBV11-3 and J usage is TRBJ1-1; D not certain. This CDR3 is built from 14 residues. Germline V gene sequence: CDR1 SGHNT, CDR2 YENEEA. The V end was cut by 1 base, the J end by 0 bases, with 6 bases between. The CDR3 sequence is CASSLGEMNTEAFF. The CDR3 DNA sequence: TGTGCCAGCAGCTTAGGGGAGATGAACACTGAAGCTTTCTTT. Looking up the rest from reference TRBV11-3 and TRBJ1-1 gives the full variable domain: EAGVVQSPRYKIIEKKQPVAFWCNPISGHNTLYWYLQNLGQGPELLIRYENEEAVDDSQLPKDRFSAERLKGVDSTLKIQPAELGDSAVYLCASSLGEMNTEAFFGQGTRLTVV.

The chain recombines TRBV7-9 with TRBJ2-1; 10 nucleotides align to TRBD2. Unmatched junction bases numbered 11, after V lost 5 bases and J lost 10 bases. CDR3 length: 15 amino acids. Germline V lookup: CDR1 SEHNR, CDR2 FQNEAQ (reference sequence). CDR3 in amino acids: CASSDLAGAPMEQFF. DNA of the CDR3: TGTGCCAGCAGCGATCTAGCGGGAGCCCCGATGGAGCAGTTCTTC.

The chain joins TRBV27 to TRBJ2-1; D unclear. The V gene's germline CDR1 is MNHEY and CDR2 SMNVEV (reference sequence). V lost 5 bases, J lost 6 bases, and 11 bases lay in between. The CDR3 is 13 amino acids. CDR3 region: CASSPRLLNEQFF. The CDR3 DNA reads as TGTGCCAGCAGTCCCCGACTCCTCAATGAGCAGTTCTTC.

The chain uses TRBV19 and TRBJ2-5, with 10 bases aligning to TRBD1. CDR1 is LNHDA, CDR2 SQIVND, per germline (reference sequence). The CDR3 extends over 19 amino acids. The ends lost 5 bases at V and 4 bases at J; junction bases unmatched: 19. CDR3 in amino acids: CASSALRPGQGVRGETQYF. CDR3 coding DNA: TGTGCCAGTAGTGCCCTCCGGCCAGGACAGGGGGTGAGGGGAGAGACCCAGTACTTC.

About this clone: Sequence at one end of the junction differs from germline and may be a read error. In DNA, the CDR3 is TGTGCCTGCCTAGGACCCAGGGAATCCTACGGGCAGTACTTC. It codes for CACLGPRESYGQYF. The J gene is TRBJ2-7, the V gene TRBV30, with D possibly TRBD1 on 5 matching bases. Germline CDR1 GTSNPN, CDR2 SVGIG (reference sequence). The CDR3 covers 14 residues.

This clone was seen a single time. CDR3 bases: TGTGCCAGCAGGCAAACAGGGACCGGAGAGACCCAGTACTTC. Encoded protein: CASRQTGTGETQYF. This chain uses TRBV5-4 with TRBJ2-5, with TRBD1 as a possible D gene (6 bases). V gave up 5 bases and J gave up 4 bases, with 15 bases separating them. CDR1 SGHNT and CDR2 YYREEE come from the germline V gene (reference sequence). The CDR3 has 14 residues. The whole variable domain, filled in from reference TRBV5-4 and TRBJ2-5, reads ETGVTQSPTHLIKTRGQQVTLRCSSQSGHNTVSWYQQALGQGPQFIFQYYREEENGRGNFPPRFSGLQFPNYSSELNVNALELDDSALYLCASRQTGTGETQYFGPGTRLLVL.

The V call is TRBV9, the J call TRBJ2-3; D remains unclear. Germline V gene sequence: CDR1 SGDLS, CDR2 YYNGEE. This CDR3 contains 14 residues. V shed 0 bases and J shed 2 bases, with 7 bases lying between them. CDR3 in amino acids: CASSVESPTDTQYF. As DNA, the CDR3 is TGTGCCAGCAGCGTAGAGAGTCCCACAGATACGCAGTATTTT. The variable domain in full, completed from reference TRBV9 and TRBJ2-3, reads DSGVTQTPKHLITATGQRVTLRCSPRSGDLSVYWYQQSLDQGLQFLIQYYNGEERAKGNILERFSAQQFPDLHSELNLSSLELGDSALYFCASSVESPTDTQYFGPGTRLTVL.